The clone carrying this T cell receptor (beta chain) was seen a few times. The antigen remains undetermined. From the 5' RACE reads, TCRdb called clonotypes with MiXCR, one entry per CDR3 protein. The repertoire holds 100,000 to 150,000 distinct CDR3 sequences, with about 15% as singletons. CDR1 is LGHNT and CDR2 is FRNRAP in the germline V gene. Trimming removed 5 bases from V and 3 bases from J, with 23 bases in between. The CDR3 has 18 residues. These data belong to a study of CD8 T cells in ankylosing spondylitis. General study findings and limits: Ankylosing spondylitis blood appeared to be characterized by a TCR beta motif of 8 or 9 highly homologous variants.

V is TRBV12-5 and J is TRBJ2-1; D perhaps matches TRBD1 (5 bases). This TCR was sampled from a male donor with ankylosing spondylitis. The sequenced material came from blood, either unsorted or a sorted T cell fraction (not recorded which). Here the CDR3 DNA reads TGTGCTAGTGGTCAGGACGCCCCAGGGATCGCGGACTACAATGAGCAGTTCTTC. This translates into CASGQDAPGIADYNEQFF.